The sequence of this TCR beta chain was determined in a study of identical twins. CDR1 and CDR2 from the germline V gene are SGHRS and YFSETQ. Trimming pared 0 bases from V and 8 bases from J, leaving 9 bases between. The CDR3 totals 14 residues. In this sample, this clonotype turned up a few times. Each CDR3 protein gets one entry after TCRdb re-called the 5' RACE reads with MiXCR. The sample shows hundreds of thousands of distinct CDR3 sequences, roughly 24% of them seen only once. These same records also appear under a second study, on T cells expressing NK-cell markers.

This chain connects TRBV5-1 to TRBJ1-6, with D possibly matching TRBD1 (5 bases). Material: CD4+ T cells sorted from blood. This sequence originates from a woman between 18 and 30 years old in good health. CDR3 coding DNA: TGCGCCAGCAGCTTGGGTACACAGGATTCACCCCTCCACTTT. Its protein product is CASSLGTQDSPLHF.